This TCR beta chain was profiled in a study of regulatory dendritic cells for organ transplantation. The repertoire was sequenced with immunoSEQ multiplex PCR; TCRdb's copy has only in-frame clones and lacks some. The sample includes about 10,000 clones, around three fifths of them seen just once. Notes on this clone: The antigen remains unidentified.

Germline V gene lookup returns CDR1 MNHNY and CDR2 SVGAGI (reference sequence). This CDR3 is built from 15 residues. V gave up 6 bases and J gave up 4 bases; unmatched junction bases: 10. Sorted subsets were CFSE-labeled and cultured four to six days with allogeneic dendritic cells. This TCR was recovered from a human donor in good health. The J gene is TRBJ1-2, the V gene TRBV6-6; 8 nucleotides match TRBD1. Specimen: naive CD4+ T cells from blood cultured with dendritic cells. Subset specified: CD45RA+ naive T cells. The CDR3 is CASRSPTTGGYGYTF. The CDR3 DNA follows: TGTGCCAGCAGGTCCCCTACCACAGGGGGCTATGGCTACACCTTC.